The 2 T cell receptor beta chains in this list originate from one sample, sequenced in a study of T cells after yellow fever vaccination. TCRdb processed the 5' RACE reads anew with MiXCR; each CDR3 protein has one entry. Here the sample spans approximately 300,000 distinct CDR3 sequences, around 7% being singletons. Sequencing used PBMCs, obtained about 41 days after the first yellow fever vaccination. These receptors all stem from a man younger than 35 who received the YFV17D yellow fever vaccine.

The J gene is TRBJ1-4, the V gene TRBV7-6; 7 bases are a match to TRBD1. The CDR3 consists of 14 residues. Germline V lookup: CDR1 SGHVS, CDR2 FNYEAQ. V trimming: 5 bases; J trimming: 7 bases; junction bases outside the gene matches: 7. The CDR3 DNA follows: TGTGCCAGCAGCACAGGGGACAGTGGTGAAAAACTGTTTTTT. Its protein product is CASSTGDSGEKLFF. The entire variable domain, with the rest obtained from reference TRBV7-6 and TRBJ1-4, is as follows: GAGVSQSPRYKVTKRGQDVALRCDPISGHVSLYWYRQALGQGPEFLTYFNYEAQQDKSGLPNDRFSAERPEGSISTLTIQRTEQRDSAMYRCASSTGDSGEKLFFGSGTQLSVL.

The genes are TRBV4-2 and TRBJ1-4; D not certain. The CDR3 length is 14 residues. Trimming removed 2 bases at V and 8 bases at J, with 12 bases between. Germline CDR1 is LGHNA and CDR2 is YNFKEQ. The CDR3 protein is CASSQYEFREKLFF. The CDR3 DNA sequence: TGTGCCAGCAGCCAATACGAATTTAGGGAAAAACTGTTTTTT.